This TCR beta chain was found in a study of blood T cell repertoires in COVID-19. On the study more broadly: PBMCs, B-cell-depleted T cells, or T cells provided the cDNA or gDNA that made up the material.

Original processing notes: Nucleated cell counts were estimated from reference gene primer amplification. Method: immunoSEQ multiplex PCR; TCRdb's copy keeps in-frame clones and lacks some. V, J and clone size were drawn from that table, and D and trimming were deduced from the DNA. The repertoire holds just under 150,000 clones, with about 85% as singletons. The sequenced material came from peripheral blood. The source of this sequence is a human donor with acute or convalescent COVID-19. The donor label of this sample is uncertain.

The CDR3 sequence: CASSLASSGSGDEQFF. CDR3 in DNA: TGCGCCAGCAGCTTGGCCTCTAGCGGGAGTGGGGATGAGCAGTTCTTC. The chain employs TRBV5-1 and TRBJ2-1; 10 bases align to TRBD2. Germline trimming cut 0 bases from V and 8 bases from J; bases unmatched to any gene: 8. The CDR3 runs 16 residues. CDR1 and CDR2 from the germline V gene are SGHRS and YFSETQ.